A single sample gave rise to the 14 T cell receptor beta chains below, sequenced in a study of T-cell memory formation after mild COVID-19. Via MiXCR, TCRdb re-called the 5' RACE reads, giving one row per CDR3 protein. The table lists 450,000 to 650,000 distinct CDR3 sequences, around 17% of them singletons, with around 12% in the top ten. The sequenced sample consisted of PBMCs or a T cell subset sorted from them (not recorded which). These receptors were taken from an adult woman who had mild COVID-19 (a few samples of this study predate the infection). Cell type and time point are not known.

This clonotype was seen only a few times. The chain has TRBV29-1 and TRBJ2-7; D is unclear. The germline V gene encodes CDR1 SQVTM and CDR2 ANQGSEA. There are 11 residues in the CDR3. V was pared by 2 bases and J by 3 bases, with 5 bases between. Here the CDR3 reads CSVEYSYEQYF. The CDR3 coding sequence is TGCAGCGTTGAATACAGCTACGAGCAGTACTTC.

This clonotype came up a few times. The chain has TRBV7-2 and TRBJ1-6; D gene unclear. Germline V gene data show CDR1 as SGHTA and CDR2 as FQGNSA. The CDR3 spans 18 residues. The V and J ends lost 3 bases and 0 bases respectively, with 15 bases between them. The CDR3: CASSFESEMSSYNSPLHF. The CDR3 bases are TGTGCCAGCAGCTTCGAATCGGAAATGAGCTCCTATAATTCACCCCTCCACTTT.

The chain's CDR3 is CSARPRDRERGRTGTDTQYF. CDR3 DNA sequence: TGCAGTGCTAGACCCCGGGACAGGGAGAGGGGGAGGACGGGCACAGATACGCAGTATTTT. The chain has TRBV20-1 and TRBJ2-3, with 9 nucleotides matching TRBD1. The CDR3 length is 20 residues. The junction had 19 bases not matched to a gene; V was cut back by 2 bases and J by 1 base. Germline-derived CDR1 and CDR2 are DFQATT and SNEGSKA (reference sequence).

This clonotype was observed a few times. The chain combines TRBV24-1 with TRBJ2-7; D not certain. Germline V CDR1 and CDR2: KGHDR, SFDVKD. The CDR3 is 13 amino acids. With 3 bases removed from V and 5 bases from J, the gap between germline ends came to 10 bases. CDR3 sequence (DNA): TGTGCCACCAGTGATCCCCCACTGGACGAGCAGTACTTC. Translated: CATSDPPLDEQYF.

The genes are TRBV12-3 or TRBV12-4 and TRBJ2-3, with TRBD2 as a possible D gene (7 bases). The V gene lost 8 bases and the J gene lost 5 bases, with 20 bases spanning the gap. The CDR3 consists of 15 residues. The CDR3 bases are TGTGCCAGCCTCCCCTATCGGGGGGCTGGAGATACGCAGTATTTT. Translated, it gives CASLPYRGAGDTQYF.

This clonotype was observed a single time. The J gene is TRBJ2-2, the V gene TRBV12-3 or TRBV12-4; 8 bases match TRBD1. This CDR3 is built from 14 residues. V dropped 7 bases and J dropped 6; count of bases not matched to a gene: 7. As DNA, the CDR3 is TGTGCCAGCACTAGGGGCAGGGGGCCCGGGGAGCTGTTTTTT. It yields the protein CASTRGRGPGELFF.

This clonotype was picked up a small number of times. The V and J genes are TRBV5-1 and TRBJ2-3; 15 bases are a match to TRBD2. The germline gives CDR1 SGHRS, CDR2 YFSETQ. This CDR3 is 18 amino acids long. Trimming removed 3 bases from V and 2 bases from J; junction bases left unmatched: 7. The CDR3 DNA follows: TGCGCCAGCAGCTACGGGACTAGCGGGAGGACCCTCACAGATACGCAGTATTTT. It encodes CASSYGTSGRTLTDTQYF.

V and J are TRBV29-1 and TRBJ1-2; D may be TRBD1 (5 bases). This CDR3 contains 15 residues. Germline CDR1 and CDR2: SQVTM and ANQGSEA. The ends were cut back, 1 base at V and 6 bases at J, with 18 bases in the middle. Written as DNA, the CDR3 is TGCAGCGTTGAAGTTATAAACAGGATCCGGAATGGCTACACCTTC. Translated, it gives CSVEVINRIRNGYTF. Supplemented by reference TRBV29-1 and TRBJ1-2, the full variable domain reads SAVISQKPSRDICQRGTSLTIQCQVDSQVTMMFWYRQQPGQSLTLIATANQGSEATYESGFVIDKFPISRPNLTFSTLTVSNMSPEDSSIYLCSVEVINRIRNGYTFGSGTRLTVV.

The table lists this clonotype with a few counts. The V gene is TRBV5-1, the J gene TRBJ2-1, with 7 bases that match TRBD2. The germline V gene has CDR1 SGHRS and CDR2 YFSETQ. The CDR3 contains 17 residues. V gave up 4 bases and J gave up 0 bases; unmatched junction bases: 10. This CDR3 is CASSLEREGVSYNEQFF. In DNA form, the CDR3 reads TGCGCCAGCAGCCTAGAGCGGGAAGGTGTCTCCTACAATGAGCAGTTCTTC.

The rearrangement joins TRBV18 to TRBJ2-3, with TRBD2 matching 11 bases. Germline trimming cut 4 bases from V and 4 bases from J; bases unmatched to any gene: 13. CDR1 and CDR2 (germline): KGHSH, LQKENI. This CDR3 region has 18 residues. CDR3 protein: CASSRASGRTAVPDTQYF. The CDR3 DNA follows: TGTGCCAGCTCACGTGCTAGCGGGAGGACCGCAGTGCCAGATACGCAGTATTTT. Together with reference TRBV18 and TRBJ2-3, the CDR3 gives the full variable domain: NAGVMQNPRHLVRRRGQEARLRCSPMKGHSHVYWYRQLPEEGLKFMVYLQKENIIDESGMPKERFSAEFPKEGPSILRIQQVVRGDSAAYFCASSRASGRTAVPDTQYFGPGTRLTVL.

The chain couples TRBV2 to TRBJ2-3; D unclear. The CDR3 is made up of 14 amino acids. V was shortened by 5 bases and J by 7 bases, with 16 bases between the two germline ends. Germline CDR1 SNHLY, CDR2 FYNNEI. This chain's CDR3 is CASSPRTVPNTQYF. For the CDR3, the DNA is TGTGCCAGCAGTCCGAGGACCGTCCCCAATACGCAGTATTTT.

The rearrangement uses TRBV3-1 and TRBJ1-5; D gene ambiguous. In germline, CDR1 is LGHDT, CDR2 YNNKEL (reference sequence). V lost 0 bases to trimming and J lost 0 bases, with 6 bases between them. The CDR3 runs to 15 residues. CDR3 loop: CASSQDPTSNQPQHF. In DNA, the CDR3 is TGTGCCAGCAGCCAAGATCCGACTAGCAATCAGCCCCAGCATTTT. The whole variable domain, filled in from reference TRBV3-1 and TRBJ1-5, reads DTAVSQTPKYLVTQMGNDKSIKCEQNLGHDTMYWYKQDSKKFLKIMFSYNNKELIINETVPNRFSPKSPDKAHLNLHINSLELGDSAVYFCASSQDPTSNQPQHFGDGTRLSIL.

The rearrangement joins TRBV7-9 to TRBJ1-1; 9 bases are a match to TRBD1. The CDR3 sequence is 16 residues long. Germline lookup yields CDR1 SEHNR and CDR2 FQNEAQ (reference sequence). After removal of 5 bases from V and 5 bases from J, the junction contained 12 bases not matched to a gene. CDR3 nucleotide sequence: TGTGCCAGCAGCCGAGCTGTGACAGGGGGGTATACTGAAGCTTTCTTT. This encodes CASSRAVTGGYTEAFF.

CDR3 nucleotides: TGCGCCAGCAGGTCGGGGGGCGATTCACCCCTCCACTTT. Its translation: CASRSGGDSPLHF. The chain couples TRBV5-1 to TRBJ1-6; a possible D gene is TRBD1 (6 bases). The CDR3 sequence is 13 residues long. Germline V CDR1 and CDR2: SGHRS, YFSETQ. V shed 5 bases and J shed 8 bases, with 11 bases lying between them.